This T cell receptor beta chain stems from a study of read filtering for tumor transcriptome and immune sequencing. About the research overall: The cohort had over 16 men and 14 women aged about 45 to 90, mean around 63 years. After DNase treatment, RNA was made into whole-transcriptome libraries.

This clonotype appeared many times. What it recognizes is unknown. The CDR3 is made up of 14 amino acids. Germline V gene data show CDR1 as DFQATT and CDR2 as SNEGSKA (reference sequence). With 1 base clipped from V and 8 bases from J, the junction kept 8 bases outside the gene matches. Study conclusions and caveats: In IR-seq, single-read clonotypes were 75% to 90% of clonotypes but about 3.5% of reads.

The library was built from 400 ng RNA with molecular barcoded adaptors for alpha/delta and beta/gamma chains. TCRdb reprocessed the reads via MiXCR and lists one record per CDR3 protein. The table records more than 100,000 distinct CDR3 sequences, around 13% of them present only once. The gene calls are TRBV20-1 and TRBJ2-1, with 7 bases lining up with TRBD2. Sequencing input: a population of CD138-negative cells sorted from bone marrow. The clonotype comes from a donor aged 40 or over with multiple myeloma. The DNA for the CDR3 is TGCAGTGCTAGAGCCCTAGGGAGGGCCGATGAGCAGTTCTTC. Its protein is CSARALGRADEQFF.